This passage covers 15 T cell receptor beta chains from one sample sequenced in a study of blood T cell repertoires in COVID-19. The repertoire was sequenced with immunoSEQ multiplex PCR; TCRdb's copy has only in-frame clones and lacks some. The data show under 40,000 clones, 85% to 95% seen once. The source material was peripheral blood. These receptors were taken from a male donor with active COVID-19.

V usage is TRBV7-8 and J usage is TRBJ2-5; TRBD2 agrees at 14 bases. The CDR3 extends over 16 amino acids. CDR1 is SGHVS, CDR2 FQNEAQ, per germline. The J segment lost 5 bases and the V segment lost 3 bases, leaving 5 bases of the junction unmatched. CDR3: CASSFRTSGGWETQYF. CDR3 sequence (DNA): TGTGCCAGCAGCTTCCGGACTAGCGGGGGGTGGGAGACCCAGTACTTC.

The chain employs TRBV5-6 and TRBJ2-3, with D possibly being TRBD2 (6 bases). The germline V gene has CDR1 SGHDT and CDR2 YYEEEE. V was cut by 2 bases and J by 2 bases, with 12 bases left in between. This CDR3 is 15 amino acids long. The CDR3 DNA reads TGTGCCAGCAGCTTTAGGGACTTCTTCACAGATACGCAGTATTTT. The encoded protein is CASSFRDFFTDTQYF.

This clone was detected once. The chain links TRBV7-2 to TRBJ2-2, with D possibly TRBD2 on 6 matching bases. The length of the CDR3 is 14 residues. The germline V and J ends were trimmed by 6 bases and 6 bases, with 14 bases remaining between them. Germline loops: CDR1 SGHTA, CDR2 FQGNSA. The CDR3 region is CASRLTGGSGELFF. The CDR3 nucleotides are TGTGCCAGCAGACTAACCGGGGGTTCCGGGGAGCTGTTTTTT.

This clone was seen just once. The CDR3 loop is CASSLVRLAPFYYGYTF. CDR3 DNA: TGTGCCAGCAGCTTAGTACGACTGGCCCCTTTCTACTATGGCTACACCTTC. The chain employs TRBV7-9 and TRBJ1-2; D ambiguous. The CDR3 has 17 residues. CDR1 SEHNR and CDR2 FQNEAQ come from the germline V gene (reference sequence). V was cut by 1 base and J by 3 bases, with 18 bases left in between.

The chain is built from TRBV7-2 and TRBJ2-1, with D maybe TRBD1 (5 bases). CDR1 and CDR2 from the germline V gene are SGHTA and FQGNSA. This CDR3 region has 15 residues. V lost 5 bases and J 4 bases, leaving 15 bases between the germline ends. In DNA form, the CDR3 reads TGTGCCAGCAGCCTCGCCCAAGGGGCTTACAATGAGCAGTTCTTC. Amino acid sequence: CASSLAQGAYNEQFF.

The chain employs TRBV24-1 and TRBJ2-7; possible D gene TRBD1, 5 bases. The CDR3 length is 12 residues. Germline CDR1 KGHDR, CDR2 SFDVKD. V lost 9 bases, J lost 3 bases, and 11 bases lay in between. Here the CDR3 reads CATAPGNYEQYF. CDR3 bases: TGTGCCACCGCCCCAGGGAACTACGAGCAGTACTTC.

This clone has a single count. The V gene is TRBV4-3, the J gene TRBJ2-5; 8 positions agree with TRBD1. In germline, CDR1 is LGHNA, CDR2 YSLEER. V gave up 0 bases and J gave up 3 bases; unmatched junction bases: 6. The CDR3 consists of 16 residues. CDR3 loop: CASSQEMAGGKETQYF. The CDR3 region has the DNA TGCGCCAGCAGCCAAGAAATGGCAGGGGGCAAAGAGACCCAGTACTTC.

This sequence joins TRBV15 and TRBJ1-1; TRBD1 matches 8 bases. The germline V gene encodes CDR1 LNHNV and CDR2 YYDKDF (reference sequence). The trim removed 2 bases at V and 1 base at J, leaving 6 bases unmatched. The CDR3 has 16 amino acids. CDR3 in amino acids: CATSRPGTGGNTEAFF. In DNA form, the CDR3 reads TGTGCCACCAGCAGACCCGGGACAGGAGGGAACACTGAAGCTTTCTTT.

V usage is TRBV10-3 and J usage is TRBJ2-1, with D perhaps TRBD1 (6 bases). Trimming left V 4 bases short and J 6 bases short, with 19 bases between. Germline V gene data show CDR1 as ENHRY and CDR2 as SYGVKD. The CDR3 consists of 16 residues. The CDR3 loop is CAISGGGPLGSNEQFF. The CDR3 DNA is TGTGCCATCAGTGGAGGGGGTCCGCTGGGGAGCAATGAGCAGTTCTTC.

DNA of the CDR3: TGTGCCAGCAGTTCCTCGCGGGTTTCGGATACGCAGTATTTT. Its translation: CASSSSRVSDTQYF. The chain links TRBV27 to TRBJ2-3, with D tentatively TRBD2 (5 bases). The germline gives CDR1 MNHEY, CDR2 SMNVEV (reference sequence). The CDR3 extends over 14 amino acids. Deletions cut 4 bases from V and 6 bases from J, with 14 bases between.

A note on this clone: At the DNA level, this CDR3 is encoded by other sequences in the same sample as well. In DNA form, the CDR3 reads TGTGCCAGCAGCCTAGTACAGGTGAACTACGAGCAGTACTTC. Translating it yields CASSLVQVNYEQYF. This chain links TRBV7-9 with TRBJ2-7; D might be TRBD1 (5 bases). V dropped 5 bases and J dropped 3 bases, with 14 bases sitting between them. Germline V gene lookup returns CDR1 SEHNR and CDR2 FQNEAQ (reference sequence). The CDR3 consists of 14 residues.

V is TRBV5-4 and J is TRBJ2-7; D might be TRBD2 (6 bases). Germline CDR1 is SGHNT and CDR2 is YYREEE (reference sequence). The CDR3 totals 16 residues. V lost 4 bases and J 0 bases, leaving 17 bases between the germline ends. This CDR3 is CASSTGTSRSSYEQYF. DNA of the CDR3: TGTGCCAGCAGCACCGGGACTTCTCGGAGCTCCTACGAGCAGTACTTC.

Concerning this clone itself: Different DNA sequences within this sample yield the same CDR3. The J gene is TRBJ1-5, the V gene TRBV2; a weak D match, TRBD1 (5 bases). Trimming cost V 4 bases and J 2 bases, with 12 bases left between them. CDR1 and CDR2 (germline): SNHLY, FYNNEI. The CDR3 runs to 15 residues. The CDR3 region has the DNA TGTGCCAGCAGTGCACAGGATCTAGGCAATCAGCCCCAGCATTTT. Amino acid sequence: CASSAQDLGNQPQHF.

This chain connects TRBV5-6 to TRBJ1-1, with 9 bases identical to TRBD1. The junction had 12 bases not matched to a gene; V was cut back by 4 bases and J by 8 bases. The V gene's germline CDR1 is SGHDT and CDR2 YYEEEE. The CDR3 loop spans 15 amino acids. CDR3 sequence: CASSPSDRGHREAFF. CDR3 nucleotides: TGTGCCAGCAGCCCCTCGGACAGGGGACATCGAGAAGCTTTCTTT.

This chain uses TRBV13 with TRBJ1-3; 8 bases are a match to TRBD1. Losses at the gene ends were 5 bases for V and 0 bases for J; bases not matched to a gene: 6. CDR3 length: 16 residues. Per the germline V gene, CDR1 is PRHDT and CDR2 is FYEKMQ (reference sequence). The CDR3 DNA is TGTGCCAGCAGCCCGGACAGGGATTACTCTGGAAACACCATATATTTT. Encoded protein: CASSPDRDYSGNTIYF.